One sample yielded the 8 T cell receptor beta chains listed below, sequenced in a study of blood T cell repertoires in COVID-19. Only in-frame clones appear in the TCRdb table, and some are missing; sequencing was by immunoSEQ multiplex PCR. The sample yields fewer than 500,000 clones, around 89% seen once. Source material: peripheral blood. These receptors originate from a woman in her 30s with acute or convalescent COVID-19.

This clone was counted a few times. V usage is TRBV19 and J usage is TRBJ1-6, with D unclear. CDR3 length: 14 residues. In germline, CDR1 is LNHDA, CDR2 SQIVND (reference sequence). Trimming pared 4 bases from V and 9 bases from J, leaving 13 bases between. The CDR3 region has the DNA TGTGCCAGTAGTACAGACGGTCGTCGTTCACCCCTCCACTTT. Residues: CASSTDGRRSPLHF.

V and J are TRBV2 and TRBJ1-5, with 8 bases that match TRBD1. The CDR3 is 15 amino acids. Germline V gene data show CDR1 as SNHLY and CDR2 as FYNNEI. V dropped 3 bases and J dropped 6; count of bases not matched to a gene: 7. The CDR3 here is CASSDWQGAIQPQHF. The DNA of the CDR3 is TGTGCCAGCAGTGATTGGCAGGGGGCTATTCAGCCCCAGCATTTT.

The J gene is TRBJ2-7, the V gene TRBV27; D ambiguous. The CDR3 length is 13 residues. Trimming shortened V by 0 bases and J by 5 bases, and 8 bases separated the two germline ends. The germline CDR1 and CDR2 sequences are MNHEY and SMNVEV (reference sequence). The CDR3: CASSLSHTNEQYF. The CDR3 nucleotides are TGTGCCAGCAGTTTATCCCATACTAACGAGCAGTACTTC.

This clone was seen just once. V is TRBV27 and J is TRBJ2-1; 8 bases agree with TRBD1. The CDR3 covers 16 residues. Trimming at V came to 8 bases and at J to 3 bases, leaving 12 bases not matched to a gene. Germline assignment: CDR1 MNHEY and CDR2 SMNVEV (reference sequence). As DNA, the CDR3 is TGTGCCAGCCGGGGAATAGGACAGGGAATCTACAATGAGCAGTTCTTC. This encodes CASRGIGQGIYNEQFF.

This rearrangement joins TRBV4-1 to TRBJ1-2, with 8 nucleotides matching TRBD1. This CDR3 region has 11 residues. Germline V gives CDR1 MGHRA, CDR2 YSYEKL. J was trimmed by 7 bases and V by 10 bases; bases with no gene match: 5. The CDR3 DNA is TGCGCCACACAGGGGGAGGGTGGCTACACCTTC. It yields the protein CATQGEGGYTF.

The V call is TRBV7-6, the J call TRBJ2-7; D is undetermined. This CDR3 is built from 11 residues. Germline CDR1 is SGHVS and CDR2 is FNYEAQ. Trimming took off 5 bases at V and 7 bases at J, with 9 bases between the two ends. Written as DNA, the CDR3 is TGTGCCAGCAGCCCCCAGGTGGAGCAGTACTTC. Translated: CASSPQVEQYF.

CDR3 nucleotide sequence: TGTGCCAGCAGTGACAGGGACACAAATGGCTACACCTTC. Translating gives CASSDRDTNGYTF. The J gene is TRBJ1-2, the V gene TRBV6-6, with 7 nucleotides matching TRBD1. Looked up from germline, CDR1 is MNHNY and CDR2 is SVGAGI (reference sequence). After removal of 5 bases from V and 6 bases from J, the junction contained 6 bases not matched to a gene. The CDR3 covers 13 residues.

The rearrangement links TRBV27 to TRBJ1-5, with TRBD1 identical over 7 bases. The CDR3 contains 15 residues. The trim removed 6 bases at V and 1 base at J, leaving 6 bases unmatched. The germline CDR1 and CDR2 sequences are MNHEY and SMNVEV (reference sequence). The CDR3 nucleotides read TGTGCCAGCAGCGGGACAGTATCGAGCAATCAGCCCCAGCATTTT. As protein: CASSGTVSSNQPQHF.